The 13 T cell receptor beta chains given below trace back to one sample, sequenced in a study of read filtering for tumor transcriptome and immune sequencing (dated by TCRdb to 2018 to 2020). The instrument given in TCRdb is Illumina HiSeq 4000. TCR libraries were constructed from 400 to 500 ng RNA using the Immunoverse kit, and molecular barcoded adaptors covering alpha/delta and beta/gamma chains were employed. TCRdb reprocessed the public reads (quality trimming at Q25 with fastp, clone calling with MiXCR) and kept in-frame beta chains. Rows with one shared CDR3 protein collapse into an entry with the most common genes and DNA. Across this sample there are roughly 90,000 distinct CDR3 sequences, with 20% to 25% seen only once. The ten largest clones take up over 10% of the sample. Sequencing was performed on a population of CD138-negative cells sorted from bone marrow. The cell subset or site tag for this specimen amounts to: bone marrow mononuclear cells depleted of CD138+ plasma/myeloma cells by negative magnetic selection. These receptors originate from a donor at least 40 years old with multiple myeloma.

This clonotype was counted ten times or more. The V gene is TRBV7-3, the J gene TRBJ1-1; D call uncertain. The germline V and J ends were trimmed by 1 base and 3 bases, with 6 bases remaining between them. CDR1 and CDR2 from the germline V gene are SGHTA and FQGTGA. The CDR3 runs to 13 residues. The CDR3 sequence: CASSLSTYTEAFF. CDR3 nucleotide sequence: TGTGCCAGCAGCTTAAGTACGTACACTGAAGCTTTCTTT.

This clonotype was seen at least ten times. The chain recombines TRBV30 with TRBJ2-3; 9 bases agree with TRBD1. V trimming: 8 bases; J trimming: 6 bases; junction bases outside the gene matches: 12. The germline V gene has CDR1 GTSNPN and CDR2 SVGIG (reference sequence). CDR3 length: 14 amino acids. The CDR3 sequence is CAIMTGGEKDTQYF. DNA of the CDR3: TGTGCCATAATGACAGGGGGAGAAAAGGATACGCAGTATTTT.

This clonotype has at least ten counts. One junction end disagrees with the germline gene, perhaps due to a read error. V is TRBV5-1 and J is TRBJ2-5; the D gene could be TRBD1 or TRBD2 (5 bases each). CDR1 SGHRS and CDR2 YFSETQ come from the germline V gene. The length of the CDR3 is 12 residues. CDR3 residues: CASSFGGETQYF. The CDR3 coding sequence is TGTGCCAGCAGTTTTGGGGGAGAGACCCAGTACTTC.

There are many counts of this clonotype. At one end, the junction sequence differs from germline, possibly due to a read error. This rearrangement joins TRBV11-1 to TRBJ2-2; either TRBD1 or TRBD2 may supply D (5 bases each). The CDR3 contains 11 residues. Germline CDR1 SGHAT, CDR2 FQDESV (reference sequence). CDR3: CASSRRGEQFF. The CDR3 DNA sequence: TGTGCCAGCAGCCGCAGAGGGGAGCAGTTTTTT.

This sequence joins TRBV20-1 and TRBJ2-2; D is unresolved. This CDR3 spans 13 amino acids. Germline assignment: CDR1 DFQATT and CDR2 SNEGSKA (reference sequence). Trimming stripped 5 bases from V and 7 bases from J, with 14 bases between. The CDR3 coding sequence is TGCAGTGCTGGGCCCAGCTATGGCGGGGAGCTGTTTTTT. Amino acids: CSAGPSYGGELFF.

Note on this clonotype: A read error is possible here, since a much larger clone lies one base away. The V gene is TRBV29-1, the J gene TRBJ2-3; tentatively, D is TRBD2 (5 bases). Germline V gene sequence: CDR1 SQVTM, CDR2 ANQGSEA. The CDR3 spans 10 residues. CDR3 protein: CNTGADTQYF. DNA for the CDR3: TGCAACACCGGGGCAGATACGCAGTATTTT.

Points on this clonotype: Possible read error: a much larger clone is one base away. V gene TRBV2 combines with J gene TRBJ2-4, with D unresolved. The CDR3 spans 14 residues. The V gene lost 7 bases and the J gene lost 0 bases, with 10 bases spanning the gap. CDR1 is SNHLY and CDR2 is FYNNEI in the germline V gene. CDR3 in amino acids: CASKRQTAKNIQYF. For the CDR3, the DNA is TGTGCCAGCAAAAGACAAACAGCCAAAAACATTCAGTACTTC.

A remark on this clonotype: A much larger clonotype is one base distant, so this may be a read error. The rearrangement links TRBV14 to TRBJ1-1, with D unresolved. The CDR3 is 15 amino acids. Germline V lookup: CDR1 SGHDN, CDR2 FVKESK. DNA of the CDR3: TGTGCCAGCAGCCAAGTGCACTCCGGAAACACTGAAGTTTTCTTT. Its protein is CASSQVHSGNTEVFF.

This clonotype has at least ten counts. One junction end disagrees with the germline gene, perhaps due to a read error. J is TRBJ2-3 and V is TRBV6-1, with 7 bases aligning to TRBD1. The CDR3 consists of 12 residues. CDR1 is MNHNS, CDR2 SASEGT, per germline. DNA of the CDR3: TGTGCCAGCAGTGTCGGGACAGCTACGCAGTATTTT. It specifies CASSVGTATQYF.

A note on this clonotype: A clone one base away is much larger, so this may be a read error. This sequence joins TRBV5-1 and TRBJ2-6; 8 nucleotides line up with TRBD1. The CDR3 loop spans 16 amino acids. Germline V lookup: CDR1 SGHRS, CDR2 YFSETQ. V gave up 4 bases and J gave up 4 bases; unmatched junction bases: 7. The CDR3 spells CASSSGQGRGANVLTF. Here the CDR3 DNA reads TGCGCCAGCAGCAGTGGACAGGGTCGCGGGGCCAACGTCCTGACTTTC.

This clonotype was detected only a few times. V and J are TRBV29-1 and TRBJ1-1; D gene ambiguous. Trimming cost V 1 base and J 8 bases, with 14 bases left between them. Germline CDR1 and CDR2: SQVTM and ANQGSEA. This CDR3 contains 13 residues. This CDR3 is CSVEGRGRKEAFF. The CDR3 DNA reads TGCAGCGTTGAAGGGCGGGGTCGCAAGGAAGCTTTCTTT. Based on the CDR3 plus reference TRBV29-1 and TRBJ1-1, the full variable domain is SAVISQKPSRDICQRGTSLTIQCQVDSQVTMMFWYRQQPGQSLTLIATANQGSEATYESGFVIDKFPISRPNLTFSTLTVSNMSPEDSSIYLCSVEGRGRKEAFFGQGTRLTVV.

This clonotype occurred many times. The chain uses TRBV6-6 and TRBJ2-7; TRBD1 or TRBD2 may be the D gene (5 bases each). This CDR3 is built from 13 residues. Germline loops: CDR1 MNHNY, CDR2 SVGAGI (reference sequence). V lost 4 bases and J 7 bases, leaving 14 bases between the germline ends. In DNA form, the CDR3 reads TGTGCCAGCAGTTCGAGAGGGGATTGGGAGCAGTACTTC. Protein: CASSSRGDWEQYF.

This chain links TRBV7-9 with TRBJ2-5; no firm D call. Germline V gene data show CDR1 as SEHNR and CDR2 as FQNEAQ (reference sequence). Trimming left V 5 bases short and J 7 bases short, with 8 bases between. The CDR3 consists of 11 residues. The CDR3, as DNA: TGTGCCAGCAGCATTTGGGGGACCCAGTACTTC. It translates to CASSIWGTQYF.